Each of the 5 T cell receptor beta chains below was sequenced from the same sample in a study of CD8+CD57+ T cells in acquired aplastic anemia. Genomic DNA was employed as the template in profiling TCR beta VDJ and CDR3. TCRdb processed the reads anew with MiXCR; each CDR3 protein has one entry. Here the sample spans fewer than 250,000 distinct CDR3 sequences, around 49% being singletons. Patients selected for sequencing had displayed CD8+CD57+ cell expansion by flow cytometry. Material: sorted CD4+, CD8+, or CD8+CD57+ T cells (not recorded which) from PBMCs. These receptors were taken from a human donor with aplastic anemia.

This chain links TRBV19 with TRBJ2-7, with 9 positions matching TRBD1. This CDR3 comprises 14 residues. The ends lost 6 bases at V and 7 bases at J; junction bases unmatched: 10. Germline CDR1 is LNHDA and CDR2 is SQIVND (reference sequence). Here the CDR3 DNA reads TGTGCCAGTAGGCCTAGACAGGGGGGGGAAGAGCAGTACTTC. Translation gives CASRPRQGGEEQYF.

In this sample, this clonotype turned up many times. This chain links TRBV7-8 with TRBJ2-3; D gene uncertain. The CDR3 is 16 amino acids. Trimming shortened V by 1 base and J by 2 bases, and 13 bases separated the two germline ends. The V gene's germline CDR1 is SGHVS and CDR2 FQNEAQ. CDR3 nucleotide sequence: TGTGCCAGCAGCTTAGTGGACGCCAGGAACACAGATACGCAGTATTTT. Its protein is CASSLVDARNTDTQYF.

This chain uses TRBV19 with TRBJ2-7, with 7 nucleotides matching TRBD2. V gave up 11 bases and J gave up 4 bases; unmatched junction bases: 11. The V gene's germline CDR1 is LNHDA and CDR2 SQIVND (reference sequence). CDR3 length equals 13 residues. For the CDR3, the DNA is TGTGCCTGGAGTGGGGGGGGACTATACGAGCAGTACTTC. This translates into CAWSGGGLYEQYF.

This clonotype was detected once. The gene calls are TRBV28 and TRBJ1-1; the match to TRBD1 covers 7 bases. Unmatched junction bases numbered 0, after V lost 4 bases and J lost 4 bases. The CDR3 runs to 12 residues. Germline lookup yields CDR1 MDHEN and CDR2 SYDVKM. The CDR3 here is CASSSGGTEAFF. The CDR3 nucleotides read TGTGCCAGCAGTTCAGGGGGCACTGAAGCTTTCTTT. Full variable domain (missing parts from reference TRBV28 and TRBJ1-1): DVKVTQSSRYLVKRTGEKVFLECVQDMDHENMFWYRQDPGLGLRLIYFSYDVKMKEKGDIPEGYSVSREKKERFSLILESASTNQTSMYLCASSSGGTEAFFGQGTRLTVV.

As to this clonotype: A much larger clone sits a single nucleotide away, making a read error possible. The chain recombines TRBV20-1 with TRBJ1-2, with TRBD1 matching over 9 bases. This CDR3 is built from 13 residues. Germline CDR1 is DFQATT and CDR2 is SNEGSKA (reference sequence). The CDR3 bases are TGCAGTACTAGCCAGACAGGGGGGATTGGCTACACCTTC. It codes for CSTSQTGGIGYTF.